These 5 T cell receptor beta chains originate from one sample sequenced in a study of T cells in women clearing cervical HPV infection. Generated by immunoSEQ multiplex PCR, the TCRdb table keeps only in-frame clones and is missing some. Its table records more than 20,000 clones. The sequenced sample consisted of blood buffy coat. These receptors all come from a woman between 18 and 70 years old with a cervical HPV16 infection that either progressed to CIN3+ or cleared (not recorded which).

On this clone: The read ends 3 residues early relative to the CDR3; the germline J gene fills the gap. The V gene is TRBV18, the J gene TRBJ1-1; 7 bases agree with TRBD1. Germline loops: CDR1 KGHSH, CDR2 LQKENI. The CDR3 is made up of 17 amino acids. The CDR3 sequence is CASSPQKRQGASFGAFF. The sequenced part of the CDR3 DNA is TGTGCCAGCTCACCCCAAAAGCGACAGGGTGCGTCGTTCGGA.

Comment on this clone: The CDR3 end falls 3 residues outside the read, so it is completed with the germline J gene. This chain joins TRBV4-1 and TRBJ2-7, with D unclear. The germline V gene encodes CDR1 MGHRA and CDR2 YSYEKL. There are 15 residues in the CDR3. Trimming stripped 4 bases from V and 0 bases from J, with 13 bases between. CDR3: CASSRLTQSSYEQYF. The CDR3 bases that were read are TGCGCCAGCAGCCGCCTTACACAGAGCTCCTACGAG.

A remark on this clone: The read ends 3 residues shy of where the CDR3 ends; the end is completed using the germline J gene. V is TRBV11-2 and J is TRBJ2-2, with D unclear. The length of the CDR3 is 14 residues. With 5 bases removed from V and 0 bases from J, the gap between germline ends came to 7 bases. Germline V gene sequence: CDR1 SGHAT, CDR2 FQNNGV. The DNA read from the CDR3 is TGTGCCAGCAGCACCCACTCGAACACCGGGGAG. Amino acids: CASSTHSNTGE. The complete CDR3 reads CASSTHSNTGELFF.

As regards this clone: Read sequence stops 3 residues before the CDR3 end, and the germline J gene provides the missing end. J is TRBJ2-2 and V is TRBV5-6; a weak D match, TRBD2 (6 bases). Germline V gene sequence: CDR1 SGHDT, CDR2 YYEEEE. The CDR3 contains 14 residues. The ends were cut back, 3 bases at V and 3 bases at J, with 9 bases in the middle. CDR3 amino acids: CASSSGLHTGELFF. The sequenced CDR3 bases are TGTGCCAGCAGCTCGGGACTGCACACCGGGGAG.

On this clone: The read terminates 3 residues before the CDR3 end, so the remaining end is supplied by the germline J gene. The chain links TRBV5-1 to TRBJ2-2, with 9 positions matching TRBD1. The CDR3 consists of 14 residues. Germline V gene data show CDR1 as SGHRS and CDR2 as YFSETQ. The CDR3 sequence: CASSPTGGDEKLFF. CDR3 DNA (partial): TGCGCCAGCAGCCCGACAGGGGGTGATGAAAAG.